This T cell receptor beta chain was found in a study of T cells in Graves' hyperthyroidism and ophthalmopathy. V was pared by 7 bases and J by 0 bases, with 8 bases between. The CDR3 is 13 amino acids. CDR1 KGHDR and CDR2 SFDVKD come from the germline V gene. TCR beta CDR3 regions were amplified from RNA. The TCR CDR3 was amplified in a first-round RT-PCR using the HTBI primer set. TCRdb used MiXCR to reprocess the multiplex PCR reads, holding one entry per CDR3 protein. The profile covers 600,000 or so distinct CDR3 sequences, with under 60% appearing a single time and about 8.2% taken by the ten largest.

The source material was peripheral blood or thyroid tissue (not recorded which). The TCR comes from a woman younger than 30 with Graves' hyperthyroidism. J is TRBJ1-1 and V is TRBV24-1; D ambiguous. The CDR3 is CATREAVNTEAFF. The CDR3, as DNA: TGTGCCACCAGAGAAGCCGTGAACACTGAAGCTTTCTTT.